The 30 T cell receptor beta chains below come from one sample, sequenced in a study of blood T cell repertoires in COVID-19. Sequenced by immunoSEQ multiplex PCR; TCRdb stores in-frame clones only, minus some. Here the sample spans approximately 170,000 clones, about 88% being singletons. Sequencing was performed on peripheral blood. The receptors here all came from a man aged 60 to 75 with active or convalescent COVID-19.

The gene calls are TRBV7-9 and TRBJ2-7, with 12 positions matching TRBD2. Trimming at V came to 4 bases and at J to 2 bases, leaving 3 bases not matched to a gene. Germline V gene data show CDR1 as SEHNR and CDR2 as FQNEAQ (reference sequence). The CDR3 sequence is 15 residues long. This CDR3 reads CASSWLAGGPYEQYF. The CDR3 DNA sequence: TGTGCCAGCAGCTGGCTAGCGGGAGGGCCCTACGAGCAGTACTTC. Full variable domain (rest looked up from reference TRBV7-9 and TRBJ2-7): DTGVSQNPRHKITKRGQNVTFRCDPISEHNRLYWYRQTLGQGPEFLTYFQNEAQLEKSRLLSDRFSAERPKGSFSTLEIQRTEQGDSAMYLCASSWLAGGPYEQYFGPGTRLTVT.

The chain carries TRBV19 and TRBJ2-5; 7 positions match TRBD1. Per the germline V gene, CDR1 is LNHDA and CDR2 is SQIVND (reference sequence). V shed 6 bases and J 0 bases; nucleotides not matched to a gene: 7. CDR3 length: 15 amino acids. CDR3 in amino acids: CASRSRQGYQETQYF. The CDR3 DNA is TGTGCCAGTAGGTCGAGACAGGGCTACCAAGAGACCCAGTACTTC.

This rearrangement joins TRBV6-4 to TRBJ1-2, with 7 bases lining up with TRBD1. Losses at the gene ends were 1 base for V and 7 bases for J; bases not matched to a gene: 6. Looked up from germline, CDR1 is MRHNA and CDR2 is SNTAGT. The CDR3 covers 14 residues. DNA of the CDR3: TGTGCCAGCAGTGACTTAGACAGGGTCCCTGGCTACACCTTC. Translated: CASSDLDRVPGYTF.

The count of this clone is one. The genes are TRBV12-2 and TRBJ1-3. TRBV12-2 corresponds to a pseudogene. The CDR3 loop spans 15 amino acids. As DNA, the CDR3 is TGTGCAAGTCACCCCTGGCGCGGGTTTGGAAACACCATATATTTT. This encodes CASHPWRGFGNTIYF.

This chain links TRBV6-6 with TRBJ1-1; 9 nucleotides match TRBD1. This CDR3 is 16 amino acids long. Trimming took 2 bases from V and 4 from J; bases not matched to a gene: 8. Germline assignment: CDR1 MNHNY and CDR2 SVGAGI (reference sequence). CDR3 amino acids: CASSYEGTGRPTEAFF. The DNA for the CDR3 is TGTGCCAGCAGTTACGAGGGGACAGGGAGGCCCACTGAAGCTTTCTTT.

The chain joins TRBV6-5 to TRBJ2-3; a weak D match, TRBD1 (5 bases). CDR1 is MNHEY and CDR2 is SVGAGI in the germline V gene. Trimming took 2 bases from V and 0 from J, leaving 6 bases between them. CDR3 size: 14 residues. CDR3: CASSYRGSTDTQYF. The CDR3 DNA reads TGTGCCAGCAGTTACAGGGGCAGCACAGATACGCAGTATTTT.

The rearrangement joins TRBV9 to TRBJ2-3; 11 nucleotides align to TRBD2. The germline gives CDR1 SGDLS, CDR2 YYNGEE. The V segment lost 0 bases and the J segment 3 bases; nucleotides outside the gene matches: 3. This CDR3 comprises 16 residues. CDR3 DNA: TGTGCCAGCAGCGTAGCTTTAGCGGGAGGGACAGATACGCAGTATTTT. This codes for CASSVALAGGTDTQYF.

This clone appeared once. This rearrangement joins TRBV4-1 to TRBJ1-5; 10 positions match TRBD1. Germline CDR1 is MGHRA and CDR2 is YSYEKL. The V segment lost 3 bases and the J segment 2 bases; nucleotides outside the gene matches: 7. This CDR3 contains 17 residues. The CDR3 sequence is CASSQGQGSFGNQPQHF. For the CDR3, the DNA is TGCGCCAGCAGCCAGGGACAGGGGAGCTTTGGCAATCAGCCCCAGCATTTT.

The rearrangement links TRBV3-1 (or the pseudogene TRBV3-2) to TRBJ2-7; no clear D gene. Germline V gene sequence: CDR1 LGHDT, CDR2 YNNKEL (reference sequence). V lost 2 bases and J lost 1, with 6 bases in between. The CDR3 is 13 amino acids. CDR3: CASSQQASYEQYF. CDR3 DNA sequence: TGTGCCAGCAGCCAACAGGCTTCCTACGAGCAGTACTTC.

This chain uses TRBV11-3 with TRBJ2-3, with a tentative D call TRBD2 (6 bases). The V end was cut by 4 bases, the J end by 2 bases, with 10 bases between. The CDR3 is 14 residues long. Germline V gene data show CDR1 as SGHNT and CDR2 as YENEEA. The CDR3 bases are TGTGCCAGCAGCTCGACTAGAATCACAGATACGCAGTATTTT. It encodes CASSSTRITDTQYF.

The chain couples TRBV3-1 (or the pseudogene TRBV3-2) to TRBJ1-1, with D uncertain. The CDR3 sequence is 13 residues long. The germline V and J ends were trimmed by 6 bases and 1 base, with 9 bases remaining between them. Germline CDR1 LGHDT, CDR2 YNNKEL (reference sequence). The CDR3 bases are TGTGCCAGCAGGAAACTGCCGAACACTGAAGCTTTCTTT. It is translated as CASRKLPNTEAFF.

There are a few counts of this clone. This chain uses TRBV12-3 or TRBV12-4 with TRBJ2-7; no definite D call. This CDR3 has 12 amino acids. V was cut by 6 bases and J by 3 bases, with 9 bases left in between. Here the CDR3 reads CASSPDNYEQYF. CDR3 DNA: TGTGCCAGCAGCCCCGACAACTACGAGCAGTACTTC.

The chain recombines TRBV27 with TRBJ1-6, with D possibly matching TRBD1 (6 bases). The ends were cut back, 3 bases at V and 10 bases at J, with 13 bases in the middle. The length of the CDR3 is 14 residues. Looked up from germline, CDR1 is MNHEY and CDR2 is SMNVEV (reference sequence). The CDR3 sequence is CASSFGGAGSPLHF. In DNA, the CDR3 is TGTGCCAGCAGTTTCGGGGGGGCAGGGTCACCCCTCCACTTT.

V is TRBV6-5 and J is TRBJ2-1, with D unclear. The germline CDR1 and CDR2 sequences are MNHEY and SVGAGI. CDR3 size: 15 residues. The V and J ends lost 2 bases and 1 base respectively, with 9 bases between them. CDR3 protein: CASSYDTYSYNEQFF. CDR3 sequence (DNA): TGTGCCAGCAGTTACGACACGTATTCCTACAATGAGCAGTTCTTC.

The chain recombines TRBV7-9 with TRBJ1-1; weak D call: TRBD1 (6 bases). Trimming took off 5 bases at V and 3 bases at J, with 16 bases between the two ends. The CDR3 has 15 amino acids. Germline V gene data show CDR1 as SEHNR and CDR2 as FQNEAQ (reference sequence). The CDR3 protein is CASSRLTGNDTEAFF. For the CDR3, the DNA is TGTGCCAGCAGCCGACTGACAGGCAACGACACTGAAGCTTTCTTT.

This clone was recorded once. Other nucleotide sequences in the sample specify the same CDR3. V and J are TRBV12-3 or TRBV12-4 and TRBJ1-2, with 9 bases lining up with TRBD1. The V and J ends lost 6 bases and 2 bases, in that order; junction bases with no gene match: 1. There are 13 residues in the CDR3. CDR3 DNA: TGTGCCAGCAGGGGGACAGGGAACTATGGCTACACCTTC. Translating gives CASRGTGNYGYTF.

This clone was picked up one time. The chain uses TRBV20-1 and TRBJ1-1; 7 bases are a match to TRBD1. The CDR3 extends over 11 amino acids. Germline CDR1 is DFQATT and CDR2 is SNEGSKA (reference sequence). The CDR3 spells CSSGGNTEAFF. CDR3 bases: TGCAGCTCAGGGGGGAACACTGAAGCTTTCTTT.

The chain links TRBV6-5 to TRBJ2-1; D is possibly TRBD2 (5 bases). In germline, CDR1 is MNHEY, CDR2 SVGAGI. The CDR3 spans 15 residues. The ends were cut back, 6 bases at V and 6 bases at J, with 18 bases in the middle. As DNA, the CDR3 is TGTGCCAGCAGGGAGGCGGCGTGGCCGATCAATGAGCAGTTCTTC. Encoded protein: CASREAAWPINEQFF.

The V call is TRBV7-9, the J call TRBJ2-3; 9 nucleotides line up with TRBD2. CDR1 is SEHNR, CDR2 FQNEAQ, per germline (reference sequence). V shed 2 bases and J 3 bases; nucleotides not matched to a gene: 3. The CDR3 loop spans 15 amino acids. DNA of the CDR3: TGTGCCAGCAGCTTACGCGGGAGGGGGACAGATACGCAGTATTTT. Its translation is CASSLRGRGTDTQYF.

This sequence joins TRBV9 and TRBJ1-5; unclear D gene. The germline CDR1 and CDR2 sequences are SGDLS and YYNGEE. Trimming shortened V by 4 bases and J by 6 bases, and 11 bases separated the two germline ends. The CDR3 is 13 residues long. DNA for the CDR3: TGTGCCAGCAGCCCCAGTCCAACTCAGCCCCAGCATTTT. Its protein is CASSPSPTQPQHF.

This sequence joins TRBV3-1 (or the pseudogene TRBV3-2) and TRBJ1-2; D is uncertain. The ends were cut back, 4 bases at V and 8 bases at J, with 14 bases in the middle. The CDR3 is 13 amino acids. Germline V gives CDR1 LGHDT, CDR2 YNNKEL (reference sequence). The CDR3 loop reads CASSPLQRLGYTF. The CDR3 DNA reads TGTGCCAGCAGCCCCCTGCAGAGGTTAGGCTACACCTTC.

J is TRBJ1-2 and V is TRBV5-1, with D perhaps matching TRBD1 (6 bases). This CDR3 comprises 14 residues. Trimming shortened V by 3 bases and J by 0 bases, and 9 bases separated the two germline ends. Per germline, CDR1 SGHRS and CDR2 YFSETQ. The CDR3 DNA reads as TGCGCCAGCAGCTCGGACAGAGCTAACTATGGCTACACCTTC. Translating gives CASSSDRANYGYTF.

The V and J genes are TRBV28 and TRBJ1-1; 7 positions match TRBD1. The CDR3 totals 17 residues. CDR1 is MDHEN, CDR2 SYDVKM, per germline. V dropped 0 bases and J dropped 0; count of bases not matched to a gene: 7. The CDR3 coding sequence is TGTGCCAGCAGTTTATGGGGCAGGGGGTTTGTGAACACTGAAGCTTTCTTT. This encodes CASSLWGRGFVNTEAFF.

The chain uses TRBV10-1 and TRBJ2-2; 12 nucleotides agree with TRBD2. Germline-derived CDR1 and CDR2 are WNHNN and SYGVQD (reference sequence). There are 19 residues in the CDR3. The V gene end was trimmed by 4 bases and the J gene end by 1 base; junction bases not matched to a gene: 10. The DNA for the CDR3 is TGCGCCAGCAGTGGGCCCCTACTAGCGGGGGGAGTGAACACCGGGGAGCTGTTTTTT. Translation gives CASSGPLLAGGVNTGELFF.

CDR3 in amino acids: CASSLGWTNYGYTF. For the CDR3, the DNA is TGTGCCAGCAGCTTGGGGTGGACAAACTATGGCTACACCTTC. This chain links TRBV5-5 with TRBJ1-2; perhaps TRBD1 as D (5 bases). CDR1 and CDR2 (germline): SGHKS, YYEKEE (reference sequence). The CDR3 is made up of 14 amino acids. The V gene lost 0 bases and the J gene lost 2 bases, with 8 bases spanning the gap.

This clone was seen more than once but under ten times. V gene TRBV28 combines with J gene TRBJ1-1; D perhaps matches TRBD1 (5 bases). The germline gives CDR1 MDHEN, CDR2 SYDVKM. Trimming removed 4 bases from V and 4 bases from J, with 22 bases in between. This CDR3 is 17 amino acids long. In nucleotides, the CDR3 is TGTGCCAGCAGTTCTCCGGGGGTAGGGAGGAGTGGCACTGAAGCTTTCTTT. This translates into CASSSPGVGRSGTEAFF.

The CDR3 DNA sequence: TGTGCCAGCAGGTTACGGACAGGGGTCTCTGGAAACACCATATATTTT. Translating it yields CASRLRTGVSGNTIYF. The chain couples TRBV11-2 to TRBJ1-3; TRBD1 agrees at 9 bases. This CDR3 has 16 residues. V lost 6 bases to trimming and J lost 0 bases; unmatched junction nucleotides: 6. Germline V gene data show CDR1 as SGHAT and CDR2 as FQNNGV.

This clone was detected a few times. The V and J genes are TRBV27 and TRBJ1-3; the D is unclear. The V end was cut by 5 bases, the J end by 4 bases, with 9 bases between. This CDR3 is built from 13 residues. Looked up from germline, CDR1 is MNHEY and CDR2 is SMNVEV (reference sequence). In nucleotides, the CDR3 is TGTGCCAGCAGTCCACACGGGGGAAACACCATATATTTT. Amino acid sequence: CASSPHGGNTIYF.

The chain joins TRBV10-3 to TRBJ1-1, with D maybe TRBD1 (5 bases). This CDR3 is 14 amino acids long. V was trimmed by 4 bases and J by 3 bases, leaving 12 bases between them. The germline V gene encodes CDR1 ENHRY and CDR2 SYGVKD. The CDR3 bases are TGTGCCATCAGTGGGGGCCCAGTGGACACTGAAGCTTTCTTT. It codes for CAISGGPVDTEAFF.

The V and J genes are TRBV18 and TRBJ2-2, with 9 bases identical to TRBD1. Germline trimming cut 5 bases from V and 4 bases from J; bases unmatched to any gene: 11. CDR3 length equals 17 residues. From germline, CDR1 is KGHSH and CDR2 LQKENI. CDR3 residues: CASSTRGQGSSTGELFF. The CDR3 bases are TGTGCCAGCTCAACACGGGGACAGGGTTCGAGCACCGGGGAGCTGTTTTTT.